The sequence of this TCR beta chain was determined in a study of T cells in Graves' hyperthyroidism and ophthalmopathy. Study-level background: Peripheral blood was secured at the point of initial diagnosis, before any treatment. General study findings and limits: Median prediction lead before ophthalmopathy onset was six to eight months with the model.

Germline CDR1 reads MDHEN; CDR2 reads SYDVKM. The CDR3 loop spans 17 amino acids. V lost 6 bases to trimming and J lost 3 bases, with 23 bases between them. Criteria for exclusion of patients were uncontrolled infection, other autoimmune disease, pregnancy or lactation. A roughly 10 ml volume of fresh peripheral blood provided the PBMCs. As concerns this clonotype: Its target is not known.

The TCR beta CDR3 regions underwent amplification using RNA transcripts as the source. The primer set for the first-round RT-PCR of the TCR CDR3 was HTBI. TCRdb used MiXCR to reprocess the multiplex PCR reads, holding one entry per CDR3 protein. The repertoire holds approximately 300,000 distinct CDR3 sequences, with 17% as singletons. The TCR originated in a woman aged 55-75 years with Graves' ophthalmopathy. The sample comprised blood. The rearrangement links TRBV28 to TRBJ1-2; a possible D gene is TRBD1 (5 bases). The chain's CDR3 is CASSPQSATVLYYGYTF. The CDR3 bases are TGTGCCAGCAGCCCCCAGAGTGCGACAGTCCTTTACTATGGCTACACCTTC.